The sequence of this T cell receptor (beta chain) was determined in a study of response to subunit inactivated influenza vaccine. Study observations and caveats: The authors offered the suggestion that each seasonal influenza vaccination recruits few new T cells.

On this clonotype itself: The antigen remains unidentified.

TCRdb recomputed calls from the RT-PCR reads with MiXCR, one row per CDR3 protein. In the table there are 300,000 to 350,000 distinct CDR3 sequences, 20% to 25% of which are singletons. The receptor was derived from a man between 45 and 75 years old who received an inactivated influenza vaccine. The starting material was PBMCs from blood, obtained 21 months after vaccination.

The CDR3 DNA reads TGTGCCAGCAGCTTAGTACTCGAAGTCGGCGAGCAGTACTTC. This translates into CASSLVLEVGEQYF. The chain couples TRBV7-2 to TRBJ2-7; D is ambiguous. Trimming removed 1 base from V and 6 bases from J, with 13 bases in between. The CDR3 covers 14 residues. Germline V gene sequence: CDR1 SGHTA, CDR2 FQGNSA.